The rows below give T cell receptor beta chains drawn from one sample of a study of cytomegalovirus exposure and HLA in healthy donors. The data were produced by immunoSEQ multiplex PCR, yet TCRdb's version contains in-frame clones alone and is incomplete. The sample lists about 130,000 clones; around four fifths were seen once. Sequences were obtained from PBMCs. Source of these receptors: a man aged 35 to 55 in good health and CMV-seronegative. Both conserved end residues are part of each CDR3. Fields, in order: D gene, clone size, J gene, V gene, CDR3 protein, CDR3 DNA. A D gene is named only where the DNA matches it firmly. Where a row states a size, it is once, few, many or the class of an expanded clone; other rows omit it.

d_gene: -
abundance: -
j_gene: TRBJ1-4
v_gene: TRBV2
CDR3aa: CASSEDSYNEKLFF
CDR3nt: TGTGCCAGCAGCGAGGACAGCTACAATGAAAAACTGTTTTTT

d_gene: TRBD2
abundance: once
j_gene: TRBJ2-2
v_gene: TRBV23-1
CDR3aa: CASSQGPAGINTGELFF
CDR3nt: TGCGCCAGCAGTCAAGGCCCAGCGGGAATTAACACCGGGGAGCTGTTTTTT

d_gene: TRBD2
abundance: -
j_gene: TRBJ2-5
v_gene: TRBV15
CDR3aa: CATSKEGQGGETQYF
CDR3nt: TGTGCCACCAGCAAGGAGGGCCAGGGAGGGGAGACCCAGTACTTC

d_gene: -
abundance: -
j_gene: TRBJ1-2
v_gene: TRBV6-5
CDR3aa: CASSSSGVGYTF
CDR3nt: TGTGCCAGCAGCTCTTCGGGGGTTGGCTACACCTTC

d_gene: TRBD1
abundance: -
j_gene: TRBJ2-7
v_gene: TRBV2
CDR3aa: CASSGSGPRGYEQYF
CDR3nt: TGTGCCAGCAGTGGGTCGGGCCCCAGGGGGTACGAGCAGTACTTC

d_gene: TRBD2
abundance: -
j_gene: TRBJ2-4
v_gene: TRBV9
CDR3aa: CASSEGLAGNIQYF
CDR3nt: TGTGCCAGCAGCGAGGGACTAGCGGGGAACATTCAGTACTTC

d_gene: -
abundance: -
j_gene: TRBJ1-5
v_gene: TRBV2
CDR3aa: CASARQNSNQPQHF
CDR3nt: TGTGCCAGCGCAAGACAGAATAGCAATCAGCCCCAGCATTTT

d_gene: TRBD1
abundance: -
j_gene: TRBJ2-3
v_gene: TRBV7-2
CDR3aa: CASSEGQPSTDTQYF
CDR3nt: TGTGCCAGCAGCGAGGGACAGCCCTCCACAGATACGCAGTATTTT

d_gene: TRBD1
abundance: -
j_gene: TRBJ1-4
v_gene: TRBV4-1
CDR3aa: CASSPGTANEKLFF
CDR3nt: TGCGCCAGCAGCCCGGGGACAGCTAATGAAAAACTGTTTTTT

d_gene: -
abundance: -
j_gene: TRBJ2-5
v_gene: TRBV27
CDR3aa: CASSSRDTKETQYF
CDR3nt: TGTGCCAGCAGTAGTAGGGACACTAAAGAGACCCAGTACTTC

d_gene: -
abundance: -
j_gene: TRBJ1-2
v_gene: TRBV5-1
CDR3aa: CASSLLTDGLYGYTF
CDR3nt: TGCGCCAGCAGCTTATTAACGGACGGACTTTATGGCTACACCTTC

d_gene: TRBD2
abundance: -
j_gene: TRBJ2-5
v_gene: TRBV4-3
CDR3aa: CASSQGGSWTGGTSGSPETQYF
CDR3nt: TGCGCCAGCAGCCAAGGGGGCAGTTGGACAGGGGGGACTAGCGGGAGTCCGGAGACCCAGTACTTC

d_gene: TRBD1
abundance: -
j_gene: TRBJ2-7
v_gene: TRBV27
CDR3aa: CASRLQGTYEQYF
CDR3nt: TGTGCCAGCAGATTACAGGGGACCTACGAGCAGTACTTC

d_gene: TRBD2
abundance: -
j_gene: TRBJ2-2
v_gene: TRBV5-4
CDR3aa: CASSLGSGATGELFF
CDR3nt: TGTGCCAGCAGCTTGGGTAGCGGGGCCACCGGGGAGCTGTTTTTT

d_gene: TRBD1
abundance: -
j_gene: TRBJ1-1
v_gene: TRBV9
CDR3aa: CASTSPGQGHREAFF
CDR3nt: TGTGCCAGCACCTCCCCGGGACAGGGACATCGTGAAGCTTTCTTT

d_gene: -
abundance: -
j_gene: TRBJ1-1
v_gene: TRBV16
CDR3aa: CASSHGSTEAFF
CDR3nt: TGTGCCAGCAGCCACGGGAGCACTGAAGCTTTCTTT

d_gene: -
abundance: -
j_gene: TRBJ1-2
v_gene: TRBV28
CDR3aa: CASSLLSFHGYTF
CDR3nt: TGTGCCAGCAGTTTACTAAGTTTTCATGGCTACACCTTC

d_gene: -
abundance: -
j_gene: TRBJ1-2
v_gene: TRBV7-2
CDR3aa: CASSLFGRGVLGYGYTF
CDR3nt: TGTGCCAGCAGCTTATTTGGCCGGGGAGTTCTGGGTTATGGCTACACCTTC

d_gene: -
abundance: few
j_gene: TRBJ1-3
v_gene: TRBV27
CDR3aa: CASSPRGTHSGNTIYF
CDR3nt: TGTGCCAGCAGTCCCCGGGGGACCCACTCTGGAAACACCATATATTTT

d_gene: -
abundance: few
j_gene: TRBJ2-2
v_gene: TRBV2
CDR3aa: CASSRDTYTGELFF
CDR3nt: TGTGCCAGCAGTCGGGACACCTACACCGGGGAGCTGTTTTTT

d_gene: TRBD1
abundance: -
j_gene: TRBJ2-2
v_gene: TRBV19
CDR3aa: CASSYGQDPTGELFF
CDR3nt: TGTGCCAGTAGTTATGGACAGGACCCCACCGGGGAGCTGTTTTTT

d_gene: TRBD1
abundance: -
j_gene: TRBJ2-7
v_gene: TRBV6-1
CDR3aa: CASRQGAYEQYF
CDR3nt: TGTGCCAGTCGACAGGGGGCTTATGAGCAGTACTTC

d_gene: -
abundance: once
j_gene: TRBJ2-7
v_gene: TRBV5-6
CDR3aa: CASSLTRSYEQYF
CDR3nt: TGTGCCAGCAGCTTGACTCGCTCCTACGAGCAGTACTTC

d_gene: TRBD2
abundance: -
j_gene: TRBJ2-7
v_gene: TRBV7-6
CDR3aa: CASSPGLAGGFGYEQYF
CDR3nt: TGTGCCAGCAGCCCGGGACTAGCGGGGGGTTTTGGTTACGAGCAGTACTTC

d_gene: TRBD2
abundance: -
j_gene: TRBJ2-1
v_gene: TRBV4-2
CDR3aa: CASSQGTSGPNEQFF
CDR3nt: TGTGCCAGCAGCCAGGGGACTAGCGGGCCAAATGAGCAGTTCTTC

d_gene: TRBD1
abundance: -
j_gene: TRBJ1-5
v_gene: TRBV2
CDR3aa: CASSEAEGQFNQPQHF
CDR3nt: TGTGCCAGCAGTGAAGCAGAGGGACAGTTTAATCAGCCCCAGCATTTT

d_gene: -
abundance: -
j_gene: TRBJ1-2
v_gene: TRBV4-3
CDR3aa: CASSQGTGSYGYTF
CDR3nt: TGCGCCAGCAGCCAAGGAACCGGGAGCTATGGCTACACCTTC

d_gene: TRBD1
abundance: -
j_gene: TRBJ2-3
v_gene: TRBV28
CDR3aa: CASSSASTGKSDTQYF
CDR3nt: TGTGCCAGCAGTTCCGCATCGACAGGGAAGTCAGATACGCAGTATTTT

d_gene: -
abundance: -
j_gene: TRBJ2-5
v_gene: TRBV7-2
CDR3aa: CASSSGVIGGNQYF
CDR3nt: TGTGCCAGCAGTTCCGGCGTAATTGGGGGGAACCAGTACTTC

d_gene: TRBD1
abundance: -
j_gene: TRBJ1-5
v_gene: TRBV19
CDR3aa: CASSLTGGYQPQHF
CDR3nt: TGTGCCAGTAGTCTAACAGGGGGTTATCAGCCCCAGCATTTT

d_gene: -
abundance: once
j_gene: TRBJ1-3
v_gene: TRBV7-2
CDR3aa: CASSLFQYSGNTIYF
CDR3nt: TGTGCCAGCAGCCTCTTTCAGTATTCTGGAAACACCATATATTTT

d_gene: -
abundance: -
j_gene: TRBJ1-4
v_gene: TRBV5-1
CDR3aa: CASSLGHQNEKLFF
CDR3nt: TGCGCCAGCAGCTTGGGACACCAAAATGAAAAACTGTTTTTT

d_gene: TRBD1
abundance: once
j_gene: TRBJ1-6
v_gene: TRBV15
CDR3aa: CATSREAGQGVSPLHF
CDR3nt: TGTGCCACCAGCAGAGAAGCAGGCCAGGGGGTCTCACCCCTCCACTTT

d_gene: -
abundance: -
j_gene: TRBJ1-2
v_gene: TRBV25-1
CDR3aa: CASSELSTGRSGGYTF
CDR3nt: TGTGCCAGCAGTGAATTAAGCACAGGGCGATCGGGCGGCTACACCTTC

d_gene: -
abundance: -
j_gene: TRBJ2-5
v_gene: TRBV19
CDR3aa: CASSIIAQETQYF
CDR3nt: TGTGCCAGTAGTATAATCGCGCAAGAGACCCAGTACTTC

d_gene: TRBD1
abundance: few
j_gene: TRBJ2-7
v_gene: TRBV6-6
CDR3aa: CASSYGTDRGGEQYF
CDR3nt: TGTGCCAGCAGTTACGGAACCGACAGGGGTGGCGAGCAGTACTTC

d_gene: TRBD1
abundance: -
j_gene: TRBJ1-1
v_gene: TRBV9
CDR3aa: CASSVAQGAANTEAFF
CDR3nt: TGTGCCAGCAGCGTAGCTCAGGGGGCCGCGAACACTGAAGCTTTCTTT

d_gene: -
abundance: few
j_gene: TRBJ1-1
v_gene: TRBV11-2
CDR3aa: CASSLDRVSTEAFF
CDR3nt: TGTGCCAGCAGCTTAGATCGTGTTAGCACTGAAGCTTTCTTT

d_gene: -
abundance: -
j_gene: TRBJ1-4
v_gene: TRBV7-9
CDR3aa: CSSSSRGEEKLFF
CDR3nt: TGTTCCAGCAGCTCCCGGGGGGAAGAAAAACTGTTTTTT

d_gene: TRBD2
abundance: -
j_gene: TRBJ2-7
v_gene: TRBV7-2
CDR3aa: CASSLGLAGGWEQYF
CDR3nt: TGTGCCAGCAGCTTAGGACTAGCGGGTGGGTGGGAGCAGTACTTC

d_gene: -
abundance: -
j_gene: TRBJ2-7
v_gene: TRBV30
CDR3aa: CAWRGLGGGYEQYF
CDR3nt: TGTGCCTGGAGGGGTCTGGGGGGAGGTTACGAGCAGTACTTC

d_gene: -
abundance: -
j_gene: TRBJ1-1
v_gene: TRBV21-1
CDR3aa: CASSKAGGRRNTEAFF
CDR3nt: TGTGCCAGCAGCAAAGCGGGAGGGCGGAGGAACACTGAAGCTTTCTTT

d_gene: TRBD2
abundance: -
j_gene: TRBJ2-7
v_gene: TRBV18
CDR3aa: CASSPRGLEVDEQYF
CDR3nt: TGTGCCAGCTCACCTAGGGGACTAGAGGTTGACGAGCAGTACTTC

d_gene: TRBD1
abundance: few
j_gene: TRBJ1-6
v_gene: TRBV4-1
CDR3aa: CASSRGTGVNSPLHF
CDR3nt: TGCGCCAGCAGCCGCGGGACAGGGGTAAATTCACCCCTCCACTTT

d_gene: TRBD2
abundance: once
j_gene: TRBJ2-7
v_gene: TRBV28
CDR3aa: CATLPGGASYEQYF
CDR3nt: TGTGCCACTCTCCCGGGGGGGGCGTCCTACGAGCAGTACTTC